The 25 T cell receptor beta chains below all came from one sample that was sequenced in a study of T-cell memory formation after mild COVID-19. TCRdb re-derived calls from the 5' RACE reads in MiXCR, one entry per CDR3 protein. The profile covers 300,000 to 400,000 distinct CDR3 sequences, with 13% appearing a single time and over 20% taken by the ten largest. The specimen sequenced was PBMCs or a T cell subset sorted from them (not recorded which). Every receptor here comes from a man between 18 and 29 years old who had mild COVID-19 (a few samples of this study predate the infection). Cell type and time point are not known.

This chain connects TRBV15 to TRBJ1-3, with D unresolved. CDR1 is LNHNV, CDR2 YYDKDF, per germline (reference sequence). Trimming took 5 bases from V and 1 from J, leaving 12 bases between them. The CDR3 loop spans 15 amino acids. The CDR3 nucleotides are TGTGCCACCAGCCCTAGGTGGGGATCTGGAAACACCATATATTTT. Its protein product is CATSPRWGSGNTIYF.

This clonotype was seen a handful of times. V and J are TRBV9 and TRBJ2-1; TRBD1 aligns across 9 bases. Germline V CDR1 and CDR2: SGDLS, YYNGEE. V was clipped by 0 bases and J by 2 bases; unmatched bases: 0. This CDR3 spans 15 amino acids. CDR3 in DNA: TGTGCCAGCAGCGTAGGACAGGGGGCCTACAATGAGCAGTTCTTC. It is translated as CASSVGQGAYNEQFF.

The rearrangement joins TRBV5-1 to TRBJ2-7; 9 bases fit TRBD1. This CDR3 contains 15 residues. In germline, CDR1 is SGHRS, CDR2 YFSETQ. V trimming: 0 bases; J trimming: 6 bases; junction bases outside the gene matches: 7. The CDR3: CASSLGGQGLGEQYF. DNA of the CDR3: TGCGCCAGCAGCTTGGGGGGACAGGGTCTCGGCGAGCAGTACTTC.

The sample holds a few counts of this clonotype. The chain couples TRBV6-2 or TRBV6-3 to TRBJ2-7; weak D call: TRBD2 (6 bases). There are 14 residues in the CDR3. V gave up 6 bases and J gave up 3 bases, with 15 bases separating them. Germline CDR1 and CDR2: MNHEY and SVGEGT. In nucleotides, the CDR3 is TGTGCCAGCAGAACGGGGACTTCTGACTACGAGCAGTACGTC. Its protein product is CASRTGTSDYEQYV.

J is TRBJ2-5 and V is TRBV3-1, with 11 bases fitting TRBD2. The V gene end was trimmed by 0 bases and the J gene end by 6 bases; junction bases not matched to a gene: 6. The CDR3 has 16 residues. Germline V gene data show CDR1 as LGHDT and CDR2 as YNNKEL (reference sequence). The chain's CDR3 is CASSQDPTSGGKTQYF. The DNA of the CDR3 is TGTGCCAGCAGCCAAGATCCCACTAGCGGGGGAAAGACCCAGTACTTC.

This clonotype was picked up a small number of times. The chain carries TRBV6-2 or TRBV6-3 and TRBJ2-3; TRBD2 agrees at 12 bases. With 6 bases clipped from V and 7 bases from J, the junction kept 14 bases outside the gene matches. Germline V gene lookup returns CDR1 MNHEY and CDR2 SVGEGT. This CDR3 comprises 17 residues. CDR3 DNA: TGTGCCAGCAGCGCCGAGACTAGCGGGGGTCCACGGAATACGCAGTATTTT. Translated, it gives CASSAETSGGPRNTQYF.

This clonotype was counted only a few times. V usage is TRBV5-1 and J usage is TRBJ1-6, with 7 bases fitting TRBD1. In germline, CDR1 is SGHRS, CDR2 YFSETQ. J lost 7 bases, V lost 3 bases, and 7 bases had no gene match. The CDR3 is 15 residues long. The CDR3 reads CASSSQGTENSPLHF. DNA of the CDR3: TGCGCCAGCAGCTCGCAAGGGACAGAGAATTCACCCCTCCACTTT.

The chain is built from TRBV5-1 and TRBJ2-3; 7 bases agree with TRBD2. The CDR3 extends over 16 amino acids. Trimming took 0 bases from V and 0 from J; bases not matched to a gene: 4. Germline CDR1 is SGHRS and CDR2 is YFSETQ. CDR3 sequence (DNA): TGCGCCAGCAGCTTGGGGGTGCGGGGGAGCACAGATACGCAGTATTTT. Encoded protein: CASSLGVRGSTDTQYF. Complete variable domain (other parts from reference TRBV5-1 and TRBJ2-3): KAGVTQTPRYLIKTRGQQVTLSCSPISGHRSVSWYQQTPGQGLQFLFEYFSETQRNKGNFPGRFSGRQFSNSRSEMNVSTLELGDSALYLCASSLGVRGSTDTQYFGPGTRLTVL.

In this sample, this clonotype turned up a few times. The chain uses TRBV6-6 and TRBJ2-7, with TRBD2 identical over 8 bases. This CDR3 has 16 amino acids. Germline V lookup: CDR1 MNHNY, CDR2 SVGAGI (reference sequence). V was pared by 2 bases and J by 2 bases, with 8 bases of the junction left unmatched. The CDR3, as DNA: TGTGCCAGCAGTTACCCGGGGGGGGAGAGACCCTACGAGCAGTACTTC. It codes for CASSYPGGERPYEQYF.

This clonotype was observed many times. The chain combines TRBV6-6 with TRBJ1-1; perhaps TRBD1 as D (5 bases). Per germline, CDR1 MNHNY and CDR2 SVGAGI (reference sequence). The CDR3 has 17 residues. Trimming shortened V by 2 bases and J by 1 base, and 17 bases separated the two germline ends. The CDR3, as DNA: TGTGCCAGCAGTTACGGAAATCGGGGCAGGGAGAACACTGAAGCTTTCTTT. Its translation: CASSYGNRGRENTEAFF.

This clonotype came up a few times. The V call is TRBV27, the J call TRBJ1-5; the match to TRBD1 covers 7 bases. CDR3 size: 16 residues. Trimming removed 5 bases from V and 5 bases from J; junction bases left unmatched: 12. Germline assignment: CDR1 MNHEY and CDR2 SMNVEV (reference sequence). The CDR3 loop is CASSRRQGEGYQPQHF. The CDR3 bases are TGTGCCAGCAGTCGTCGCCAGGGGGAAGGGTATCAGCCCCAGCATTTT.

This clonotype was detected many times. V gene TRBV4-1 combines with J gene TRBJ1-4; 8 bases are shared with TRBD1. The CDR3 loop spans 16 amino acids. The V and J ends lost 3 bases and 3 bases, in that order; junction bases with no gene match: 6. Germline-derived CDR1 and CDR2 are MGHRA and YSYEKL. In DNA, the CDR3 is TGCGCCAGCAGCCAGATTCAGGGGGCCGCTAATGAAAAACTGTTTTTT. Translated: CASSQIQGAANEKLFF.

The chain recombines TRBV6-6 with TRBJ1-2; no clear D. The CDR3 is 12 residues long. Germline CDR1 and CDR2: MNHNY and SVGAGI (reference sequence). V lost 6 bases, J lost 5 bases, and 10 bases lay in between. DNA for the CDR3: TGTGCCAGCAGCCACTCGCCGTATGGCTACACCTTC. Translated: CASSHSPYGYTF.

This chain uses TRBV20-1 with TRBJ2-7; D remains unclear. Trimming took 3 bases from V and 6 from J, leaving 9 bases between them. The CDR3 totals 11 residues. The germline CDR1 and CDR2 sequences are DFQATT and SNEGSKA (reference sequence). The CDR3 region is CSARSPSEQYV. CDR3 sequence (DNA): TGCAGTGCTAGGTCCCCCTCCGAGCAGTACGTC.

This clonotype was observed a few times. The chain combines TRBV7-3 with TRBJ2-3; 7 bases agree with TRBD2. J lost 11 bases, V lost 3 bases, and 8 bases had no gene match. The CDR3 is made up of 13 amino acids. Per the germline V gene, CDR1 is SGHTA and CDR2 is FQGTGA. DNA of the CDR3: TGTGCCAGCAGCTTCTTGAGCGGGGAGGAGCAGTATTTT. As protein: CASSFLSGEEQYF.

This clonotype was found many times. The chain employs TRBV4-2 and TRBJ2-3, with 8 positions matching TRBD2. J lost 4 bases, V lost 0 bases, and 3 bases had no gene match. This CDR3 has 15 amino acids. Per germline, CDR1 LGHNA and CDR2 YNFKEQ. CDR3 coding DNA: TGTGCCAGCAGCCAAGATCGGGGGGGCCCAGATACGCAGTATTTT. Translating gives CASSQDRGGPDTQYF.

This chain joins TRBV6-1 and TRBJ1-1; tentatively, D is TRBD1 (6 bases). The CDR3 runs 12 residues. CDR1 and CDR2 from the germline V gene are MNHNS and SASEGT. V lost 8 bases and J 4 bases, leaving 11 bases between the germline ends. The CDR3 spells CASLRGITEAFF. As DNA, the CDR3 is TGTGCCAGCCTTAGGGGGATCACTGAAGCTTTCTTT.

This clonotype has more than one count but fewer than ten. The chain joins TRBV7-9 to TRBJ1-5; no firm D call. With 4 bases removed from V and 4 bases from J, the gap between germline ends came to 11 bases. The CDR3 consists of 14 residues. The germline CDR1 and CDR2 sequences are SEHNR and FQNEAQ (reference sequence). CDR3 amino acids: CASSWGTVNQPQHF. For the CDR3, the DNA is TGTGCCAGCAGCTGGGGAACGGTGAATCAGCCCCAGCATTTT.

This clonotype was counted many times. The chain is built from TRBV5-1 and TRBJ1-1; 7 bases fit TRBD1. Losses at the gene ends were 1 base for V and 3 bases for J; bases not matched to a gene: 6. Germline lookup yields CDR1 SGHRS and CDR2 YFSETQ. The CDR3 runs to 15 residues. In nucleotides, the CDR3 is TGCGCCAGCAGCTTGAGGACAGGACTATACACTGAAGCTTTCTTT. This translates into CASSLRTGLYTEAFF. Together with reference TRBV5-1 and TRBJ1-1, the CDR3 gives the full variable domain: KAGVTQTPRYLIKTRGQQVTLSCSPISGHRSVSWYQQTPGQGLQFLFEYFSETQRNKGNFPGRFSGRQFSNSRSEMNVSTLELGDSALYLCASSLRTGLYTEAFFGQGTRLTVV.

This clonotype was counted ten times or more. This sequence joins TRBV7-6 and TRBJ2-1; 9 positions match TRBD2. V shed 1 base, J shed 4 bases, and the junction held 5 bases outside the gene matches. Germline CDR1 SGHVS, CDR2 FNYEAQ. The CDR3 extends over 16 amino acids. DNA of the CDR3: TGTGCCAGCAGCTTAGGTTCCCTAGCGGGGTACAATGAGCAGTTCTTC. Translation gives CASSLGSLAGYNEQFF.

This clonotype was seen at least ten times. The chain couples TRBV5-1 to TRBJ2-3; TRBD2 matches 9 bases. Losses at the gene ends were 7 bases for V and 8 bases for J; bases not matched to a gene: 14. Germline V gene lookup returns CDR1 SGHRS and CDR2 YFSETQ. The length of the CDR3 is 15 residues. The CDR3 loop is CASGIDLAGRGTQYF. CDR3 coding DNA: TGCGCCAGCGGGATTGATCTAGCGGGGCGCGGTACGCAGTATTTT.

The chain combines TRBV3-1 with TRBJ2-4; D possibly corresponds to TRBD2 (6 bases). CDR3 length equals 14 residues. V lost 4 bases and J lost 11, with 18 bases in between. CDR1 LGHDT and CDR2 YNNKEL come from the germline V gene (reference sequence). The CDR3 loop reads CASSLPGESGVQYF. CDR3 coding DNA: TGTGCCAGCAGCCTCCCGGGGGAGTCCGGGGTTCAGTACTTC.

V and J are TRBV7-2 and TRBJ1-6; no firm D call. V lost 1 base to trimming and J lost 6 bases, with 10 bases between them. The length of the CDR3 is 15 residues. Germline CDR1 is SGHTA and CDR2 is FQGNSA. CDR3 amino acids: CASSLGTRINSPLHF. The CDR3 DNA follows: TGTGCCAGCAGCTTAGGCACAAGGATTAATTCACCCCTCCACTTT.

This clonotype was detected a few times. This chain's CDR3 is CASSLGAITYEQYF. The DNA of the CDR3 is TGTGCCAGCAGCTTAGGGGCCATCACCTACGAGCAGTACTTC. The chain has TRBV7-2 and TRBJ2-7, with unresolved D. V was clipped by 1 base and J by 2 bases, with 9 bases between them. Germline V CDR1 and CDR2: SGHTA, FQGNSA. The CDR3 runs 14 residues.

V gene TRBV6-2 or TRBV6-3 combines with J gene TRBJ2-1; 9 bases fit TRBD2. J gave up 6 bases and V 6 bases, and 12 bases lay outside the gene matches. This CDR3 comprises 16 residues. Germline V CDR1 and CDR2: MNHEY, SVGEGT. The CDR3 sequence is CASRPSQAGGPNEQFF. CDR3 DNA: TGTGCCAGCAGGCCCTCCCAGGCGGGGGGGCCCAATGAGCAGTTCTTC.